The 25 T cell receptor beta chains listed next were all sequenced from one sample in a study of blood T cells in healthy people across ages. A second roughly 6 to 12 cycle PCR used barcoded and J-beta primers. TCRdb processed the 5' RACE reads anew with MiXCR; each CDR3 protein has one entry. The table lists roughly 700,000 distinct CDR3 sequences, around 48% of them singletons. The specimen sequenced was blood. These receptors came from a woman aged 55-70 years in good health.

The chain recombines TRBV6-2 or TRBV6-3 with TRBJ1-1; unclear D gene. Germline CDR1 MNHEY, CDR2 SVGEGT. V gave up 6 bases and J gave up 1 base, with 9 bases separating them. This CDR3 is built from 13 residues. The chain's CDR3 is CASSRYQNTEAFF. As DNA, the CDR3 is TGTGCCAGCAGCCGCTACCAGAACACTGAAGCTTTCTTT.

V usage is TRBV27 and J usage is TRBJ2-7, with 10 bases lining up with TRBD1. V shed 5 bases and J 4 bases; nucleotides not matched to a gene: 11. CDR3 size: 16 residues. Germline lookup yields CDR1 MNHEY and CDR2 SMNVEV (reference sequence). CDR3 loop: CASSARTGTGVYEQYF. The DNA of the CDR3 is TGTGCCAGCAGTGCTCGAACTGGGACAGGGGTGTACGAGCAGTACTTC.

V is TRBV6-1 and J is TRBJ2-3; D remains ambiguous. The germline V and J ends were trimmed by 3 bases and 4 bases, with 11 bases remaining between them. Per the germline V gene, CDR1 is MNHNS and CDR2 is SASEGT. The CDR3 has 14 amino acids. The CDR3 is CASSDLEWADTQYF. The CDR3 DNA follows: TGTGCCAGCAGTGACTTAGAATGGGCAGATACGCAGTATTTT.

The CDR3: CASSYRVNTGELFF. In DNA form, the CDR3 reads TGTGCCAGCAGCTACAGAGTTAACACCGGGGAGCTGTTTTTT. This chain connects TRBV2 to TRBJ2-2; the D is unclear. The CDR3 is made up of 14 amino acids. From germline, CDR1 is SNHLY and CDR2 FYNNEI. V lost 6 bases and J 2 bases, leaving 10 bases between the germline ends.

This clonotype was seen only a few times. The rearrangement joins TRBV5-5 to TRBJ2-6; D gene ambiguous. The CDR3 has 15 residues. The germline gives CDR1 SGHKS, CDR2 YYEKEE (reference sequence). V was pared by 2 bases and J by 1 base, with 7 bases between. CDR3 region: CASSFVHSGANVLTF. The CDR3 nucleotides read TGTGCCAGCAGCTTTGTACATTCTGGGGCCAACGTCCTGACTTTC.

This clonotype appeared once. This sequence joins TRBV12-3 or TRBV12-4 and TRBJ1-2; 7 bases are a match to TRBD1. The CDR3 totals 12 residues. The ends lost 8 bases at V and 6 bases at J; junction bases unmatched: 6. Here the CDR3 reads CASGAGGDGYTF. CDR3 in DNA: TGTGCCAGCGGGGCAGGGGGTGATGGCTACACCTTC.

V is TRBV20-1 and J is TRBJ2-1; 9 bases map to TRBD1. The CDR3 consists of 14 residues. The ends lost 0 bases at V and 9 bases at J; junction bases unmatched: 6. CDR1 and CDR2 from the germline V gene are DFQATT and SNEGSKA (reference sequence). CDR3 in DNA: TGCAGTGCTAGAGATGGGACAGGGCCGACTGAGCAGTTCTTC. Its translation is CSARDGTGPTEQFF.

V is TRBV29-1 and J is TRBJ2-1, with D possibly called TRBD1 or TRBD2 (5 bases each). CDR3 length: 12 residues. Per germline, CDR1 SQVTM and CDR2 ANQGSEA. V was pared by 6 bases and J by 6 bases, with 12 bases between. CDR3 DNA: TGCAGCGTCTCGGGACGAGGCAATGAGCAGTTCTTC. Encoded protein: CSVSGRGNEQFF.

The rearrangement links TRBV20-1 to TRBJ2-7; D possibly uses TRBD1 or TRBD2 (6 bases each). CDR3 length: 14 residues. Germline assignment: CDR1 DFQATT and CDR2 SNEGSKA (reference sequence). V was trimmed by 7 bases and J by 4 bases, leaving 20 bases between them. CDR3 amino acids: CSVSGGRFLYEQYF. The CDR3, as DNA: TGCAGTGTCTCTGGGGGGCGATTCCTTTACGAGCAGTACTTC.

This rearrangement joins TRBV7-2 to TRBJ2-7; 8 nucleotides agree with TRBD2. Losses at the gene ends were 1 base for V and 1 base for J; bases not matched to a gene: 3. This CDR3 contains 15 residues. Looked up from germline, CDR1 is SGHTA and CDR2 is FQGNSA. The CDR3: CASSLVLAGSYEQYF. CDR3 sequence (DNA): TGTGCCAGCAGCTTAGTCTTAGCGGGGTCCTACGAGCAGTACTTC.

The V call is TRBV7-2, the J call TRBJ2-5; D is perhaps TRBD2 (5 bases). V dropped 5 bases and J dropped 5 bases, with 9 bases sitting between them. The germline V gene has CDR1 SGHTA and CDR2 FQGNSA. CDR3 size: 12 residues. This CDR3 is CASSQRAETQYF. The CDR3 DNA sequence: TGTGCCAGCAGCCAGAGGGCTGAGACCCAGTACTTC.

This clonotype was counted a few times. The V call is TRBV29-1, the J call TRBJ2-7; 7 nucleotides agree with TRBD2. The V gene's germline CDR1 is SQVTM and CDR2 ANQGSEA. The CDR3 is 15 amino acids. The V and J ends lost 0 bases and 1 base, in that order; junction bases with no gene match: 6. The CDR3 nucleotides are TGCAGCGTTGAAGATATTTGGGGGGGTTCCTACGAGCAGTACTTC. This encodes CSVEDIWGGSYEQYF.

CDR3 sequence reads: CASSQVGGGRDIQYF. The CDR3 nucleotides are TGTGCCAGCAGCCAAGTCGGGGGAGGAAGGGACATTCAGTACTTC. This chain joins TRBV7-2 and TRBJ2-4, with D possibly matching TRBD2 (6 bases). The CDR3 is 15 residues long. The germline V gene has CDR1 SGHTA and CDR2 FQGNSA. Trimming shortened V by 5 bases and J by 8 bases, and 19 bases separated the two germline ends.

This clonotype was found a few times. The J gene is TRBJ1-2, the V gene TRBV6-6, with TRBD1 matching over 7 bases. CDR3 size: 13 residues. V was pared by 8 bases and J by 0 bases, with 3 bases of the junction left unmatched. The germline V gene encodes CDR1 MNHNY and CDR2 SVGAGI (reference sequence). The CDR3 loop reads CASRTGSNYGYTF. The CDR3 DNA reads TGTGCCAGCCGGACAGGCTCTAACTATGGCTACACCTTC.

The chain couples TRBV5-1 to TRBJ1-3; no definite D call. V lost 3 bases, J lost 0 bases, and 10 bases lay in between. Germline loops: CDR1 SGHRS, CDR2 YFSETQ. The CDR3 has 15 residues. The chain's CDR3 is CASSSQTSSGNTIYF. The DNA of the CDR3 is TGCGCCAGCAGCTCCCAGACTAGCTCTGGAAACACCATATATTTT.

This clonotype was counted between two and nine times. The chain employs TRBV27 and TRBJ1-6; D is ambiguous. The V gene's germline CDR1 is MNHEY and CDR2 SMNVEV (reference sequence). With 2 bases removed from V and 6 bases from J, the gap between germline ends came to 8 bases. The CDR3 consists of 14 residues. In DNA form, the CDR3 reads TGTGCCAGCAGTTTACAGGCAACTAATTCACCCCTCCACTTT. Encoded protein: CASSLQATNSPLHF.

A remark on this clonotype: Being one base from a much bigger clone, this may be a read error. The chain links TRBV7-3 to TRBJ2-5; D is ambiguous. V was trimmed by 4 bases and J by 3 bases, leaving 9 bases between them. CDR3 length: 13 residues. Germline lookup yields CDR1 SGHTA and CDR2 FQGTGA. CDR3 coding DNA: TGTGCCAGCAGCTGCCAAGGGAAAGAGACCCAGTACTTC. It is translated as CASSCQGKETQYF.

This sequence joins TRBV10-3 and TRBJ2-5; possibly TRBD1 for D (6 bases). TRBJ2-7 explains the end of the DNA better; the J call may be wrong. The germline CDR1 and CDR2 sequences are ENHRY and SYGVKD. The CDR3 loop spans 15 amino acids. Here the CDR3 reads CAISELQGIQCEQYF. The CDR3 DNA reads as TGTGCCATCAGTGAGTTACAGGGCATCCAGTGCGAGCAGTACTTC.

CDR3 in amino acids: CASSRELGLGYSPLHF. Here the CDR3 DNA reads TGCGCCAGCAGCCGAGAACTGGGGCTCGGGTATTCACCCCTCCACTTT. The V gene is TRBV4-3, the J gene TRBJ1-6; a possible D gene is TRBD1 (5 bases). V shed 4 bases and J shed 8 bases, with 18 bases lying between them. Germline assignment: CDR1 LGHNA and CDR2 YSLEER. The length of the CDR3 is 16 residues.

CDR3 region: CASRAGANYGYTF. Here the CDR3 DNA reads TGTGCCAGCAGGGCCGGGGCAAACTATGGCTACACCTTC. The V and J genes are TRBV7-2 and TRBJ1-2; TRBD1 might be the D (5 bases). V shed 6 bases and J shed 2 bases, with 10 bases lying between them. The germline gives CDR1 SGHTA, CDR2 FQGNSA. The CDR3 is 13 residues long.

The chain couples TRBV7-2 to TRBJ2-3, with D uncertain. The ends were cut back, 4 bases at V and 2 bases at J, with 13 bases in the middle. Germline CDR1 and CDR2: SGHTA and FQGNSA. CDR3 size: 15 residues. CDR3 residues: CASSYTGSYTDTQYF. DNA for the CDR3: TGTGCCAGCAGCTACACCGGGTCCTACACAGATACGCAGTATTTT.

V and J are TRBV20-1 and TRBJ2-5, with D possibly being TRBD2 (5 bases). This CDR3 spans 12 amino acids. Trimming shortened V by 1 base and J by 11 bases, and 14 bases separated the two germline ends. Looked up from germline, CDR1 is DFQATT and CDR2 is SNEGSKA (reference sequence). CDR3 protein: CSARVLLAEQYF. The CDR3 nucleotides are TGCAGTGCTAGAGTCTTGCTAGCAGAGCAGTACTTC.

This chain connects TRBV9 to TRBJ2-6; perhaps D is TRBD1 or TRBD2 (5 bases each). CDR1 and CDR2 (germline): SGDLS, YYNGEE. V lost 4 bases, J lost 0 bases, and 20 bases lay in between. The CDR3 covers 19 residues. CDR3 DNA: TGTGCCAGCAGCCCGAGAGGGGTGGGGTCAACCTCTGGGGCCAACGTCCTGACTTTC. Residues: CASSPRGVGSTSGANVLTF.

DNA of the CDR3: TGCAGCGTTGGCAGGGCCACTGAAGCTTTCTTT. It yields the protein CSVGRATEAFF. The chain uses TRBV29-1 and TRBJ1-1; TRBD1 is a possible D gene (5 bases). Trimming pared 4 bases from V and 4 bases from J, leaving 7 bases between. The germline V gene encodes CDR1 SQVTM and CDR2 ANQGSEA. The CDR3 length is 11 residues.

A few counts support this clonotype. V is TRBV25-1 and J is TRBJ2-5; weak D call: TRBD1 (6 bases). CDR1 is MGHDK and CDR2 is SYGVNS in the germline V gene. V was trimmed by 5 bases and J by 4 bases, leaving 17 bases between them. This CDR3 is built from 15 residues. The CDR3 nucleotides are TGTGCCAGCAGTCCCACAGGGCTGATGGGAGAGACCCAGTACTTC. It specifies CASSPTGLMGETQYF.